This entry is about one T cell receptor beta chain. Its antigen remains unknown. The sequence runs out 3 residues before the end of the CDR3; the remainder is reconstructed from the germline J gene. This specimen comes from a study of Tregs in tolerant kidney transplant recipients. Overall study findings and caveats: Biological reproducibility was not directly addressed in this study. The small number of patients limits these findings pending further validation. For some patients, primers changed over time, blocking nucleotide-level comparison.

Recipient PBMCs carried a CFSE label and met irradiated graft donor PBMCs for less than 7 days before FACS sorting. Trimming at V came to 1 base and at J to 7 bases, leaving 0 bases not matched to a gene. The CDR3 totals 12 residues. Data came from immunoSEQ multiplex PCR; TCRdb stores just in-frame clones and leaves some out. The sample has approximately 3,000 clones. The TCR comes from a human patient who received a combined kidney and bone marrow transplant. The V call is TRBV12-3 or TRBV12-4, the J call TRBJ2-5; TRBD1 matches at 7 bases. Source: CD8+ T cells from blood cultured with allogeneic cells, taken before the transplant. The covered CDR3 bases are TGTGCCAGCAGTTTAGAGGGGGCGACC. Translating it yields CASSLEGAT. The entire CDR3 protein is CASSLEGATQYF.